These T cell receptor beta chains were read from a single sample in a study of T cells in Graves' hyperthyroidism and ophthalmopathy. TCRdb redid the calling of the multiplex PCR reads with MiXCR, one entry per CDR3 protein. The data contain 500,000 to 800,000 distinct CDR3 sequences, roughly 15% of them singletons. Sequenced sample: blood. The receptors were sampled from a woman in her forties or fifties with Graves' ophthalmopathy. Each CDR3 is given with its conserved first and last residue. A D gene is named only where the DNA matches it firmly. The size field is filled for only some rows; it gives once, few, many or a size class.

cdr3_aa,cdr3_nt,d_call,v_call,j_call,clone_size
CASRQSGRSIYEQYF,TGTGCCAGTAGACAAAGCGGGAGGAGTATCTACGAGCAGTACTTC,TRBD2,TRBV19,TRBJ2-7,once
CASKDGGPSTDTQYF,TGTGCCAGCAAGGATGGTGGCCCCAGCACAGATACGCAGTATTTT,.,TRBV6-2/TRBV6-3,TRBJ2-3,few
CASSYFLGQGASEAFF,TGTGCCAGCAGTTACTTTTTGGGACAGGGGGCGTCTGAAGCTTTCTTT,TRBD1,TRBV6-6,TRBJ1-1,many
CASTLDRVPPQHF,TGTGCCAGCACCCTGGACAGGGTCCCGCCCCAGCATTTT,TRBD1,TRBV6-1,TRBJ1-5,.
CASSLEAARGDTQYF,TGCGCCAGCAGCTTGGAGGCGGCTAGGGGAGATACGCAGTATTTT,.,TRBV5-1,TRBJ2-3,many
CASSQFQDSLSEAFF,TGTGCCAGCAGCCAGTTTCAGGACAGTCTATCCGAAGCTTTCTTT,.,TRBV14,TRBJ1-1,.
CASSSFRDRGYNEQFF,TGTGCCAGCAGCTCATTCCGCGACAGGGGTTACAATGAGCAGTTCTTC,TRBD1,TRBV7-3,TRBJ2-1,few
CASSPLSRGDTEAFF,TGTGCCAGCAGTCCCCTTTCCCGAGGGGACACTGAAGCTTTCTTT,.,TRBV27,TRBJ1-1,many
CASSLGTRPQETQYF,TGTGCCAGCAGCTTAGGGACTCGCCCTCAAGAGACCCAGTACTTC,.,TRBV11-2,TRBJ2-5,many
CASSPTLNRGGDTQYF,TGTGCCAGCAGTCCCACCTTGAACCGAGGTGGAGATACGCAGTATTTT,.,TRBV27,TRBJ2-3,many
CASSLAEGFNEQYF,TGTGCCAGCAGCTTAGCCGAGGGGTTCAACGAGCAGTACTTC,.,TRBV7-9,TRBJ2-7,.
CASSRLYNQPQHF,TGTGCCAGCAGCCGGCTTTACAATCAGCCCCAGCATTTT,.,TRBV27,TRBJ1-5,.
CASSERAGRSYEQYF,TGTGCCAGCAGTGAACGAGCCGGCAGGTCCTACGAGCAGTACTTC,.,TRBV6-1,TRBJ2-7,many
CASSSPTGQYNQPQHF,TGTGCCAGCAGTTCTCCCACCGGACAGTACAATCAGCCCCAGCATTTT,.,TRBV28,TRBJ1-5,.
CAIGIQAGELFF,TGTGCTATCGGGATACAGGCCGGGGAGCTGTTTTTT,.,TRBV7-7,TRBJ2-2,few
CASSQKRGREETQYF,TGTGCCAGCAGCCAGAAGAGAGGGCGGGAAGAGACCCAGTACTTC,.,TRBV3-1,TRBJ2-5,many
CASSPGGGFGQYF,TGCGCCAGCAGCCCCGGAGGGGGGTTCGGGCAGTACTTC,.,TRBV5-1,TRBJ2-7,many
CASNLGTSSNEQFF,TGTGCCAGCAACCTTGGGACTAGCTCTAATGAGCAGTTCTTC,TRBD2,TRBV13,TRBJ2-1,many
CASSSTGISPLHF,TGTGCCAGCAGTTCGACAGGGATTTCACCCCTCCACTTT,TRBD1,TRBV6-1,TRBJ1-6,many
CASSLKQGVNEQFF,TGCGCCAGCTCTCTAAAGCAAGGGGTCAATGAGCAGTTCTTC,.,TRBV10-2,TRBJ2-1,.
CSVGPYTF,TGCAGCGTTGGACCCTACACCTTC,.,TRBV29-1,TRBJ1-2,.
CASSPRLAGAGNEQFF,TGTGCCAGCAGCCCAAGACTAGCGGGAGCTGGGAATGAGCAGTTCTTC,TRBD2,TRBV11-3,TRBJ2-1,many
CASSLALRKYHTDTQYF,TGTGCCAGCAGCTTAGCGCTCAGGAAGTACCACACAGATACGCAGTATTTT,.,TRBV7-9,TRBJ2-3,many
CASSFRTGLGTEAFF,TGTGCCAGCAGTTTCCGGACAGGGTTAGGCACTGAAGCTTTCTTT,TRBD1,TRBV28,TRBJ1-1,many
CASRSIWRLYQETQYF,TGTGCCAGCAGATCGATCTGGCGTCTGTACCAAGAGACCCAGTACTTC,.,TRBV7-2,TRBJ2-5,many
CASSYGQMNTEAFF,TGTGCCAGCAGTTACGGACAGATGAACACTGAAGCTTTCTTT,.,TRBV6-2/TRBV6-3,TRBJ1-1,many
CASSAPGTGVNYGYTF,TGTGCCAGCAGTGCCCCCGGGACAGGGGTTAACTATGGCTACACCTTC,TRBD1,TRBV28,TRBJ1-2,.
CSAPAMGILAKNIQYF,TGCAGTGCTCCGGCGATGGGAATTCTAGCCAAAAACATTCAGTACTTC,.,TRBV20-1,TRBJ2-4,.
CSARTSGSMYNEQFF,TGCAGTGCCCGGACTAGCGGGAGTATGTACAATGAGCAGTTCTTC,TRBD2,TRBV20-1,TRBJ2-1,many
CSAISGRTDTQYF,TGCAGTGCAATTAGCGGGAGGACAGATACGCAGTATTTT,TRBD2,TRBV20-1,TRBJ2-3,many
CASSLVLETQYF,TGTGCCAGCAGTTTGGTCTTGGAGACCCAGTACTTC,.,TRBV28,TRBJ2-5,many
CASSYGTGGSETQYF,TGCGCCAGCAGCTACGGGACAGGGGGGTCGGAGACCCAGTACTTC,TRBD1,TRBV5-1,TRBJ2-5,few
CAWKGIDYEQYF,TGTGCCTGGAAGGGGATCGACTACGAGCAGTACTTC,.,TRBV30,TRBJ2-7,many
CASSRWGVAVQETQYF,TGTGCCAGCAGTCGATGGGGTGTGGCAGTACAAGAGACCCAGTACTTC,.,TRBV6-2/TRBV6-3,TRBJ2-5,few
CASRGLNTGELFF,TGTGCCAGCAGAGGTTTAAACACCGGGGAGCTGTTTTTT,.,TRBV6-1,TRBJ2-2,.
CASSPPNRSRQKLFF,TGTGCCAGCTCACCACCGAATAGGTCTCGCCAAAAACTGTTTTTT,.,TRBV18,TRBJ1-4,many
CASSEAGLYGETQYF,TGTGCCAGCAGTGAAGCGGGTTTATATGGAGAGACCCAGTACTTC,.,TRBV2,TRBJ2-5,many
CASSPPGRPYNEQFF,TGTGCCAGCAGCCCCCCAGGTAGGCCATACAATGAGCAGTTCTTC,.,TRBV3-1,TRBJ2-1,many
CAISEGGVYYGYTF,TGTGCCATCAGTGAAGGCGGCGTGTACTATGGCTACACCTTC,.,TRBV10-3,TRBJ1-2,once
CASSFAASYEQYF,TGTGCCAGCAGCTTCGCGGCCTCCTACGAGCAGTACTTC,.,TRBV11-2,TRBJ2-7,many
CSAPRSEREYEQYF,TGCAGTGCTCCCAGGTCTGAGCGGGAGTACGAGCAGTACTTC,TRBD2,TRBV20-1,TRBJ2-7,.
CASSFRLAGEKEQYF,TGTGCCAGCAGCTTCCGACTAGCGGGAGAAAAGGAGCAGTACTTC,TRBD2,TRBV7-2,TRBJ2-7,many
CATMGNTEAFF,TGTGCCACCATGGGGAACACTGAAGCTTTCTTT,.,TRBV24-1,TRBJ1-1,many
CASRGTSGYETQYF,TGTGCCAGCAGAGGGACTAGTGGATATGAGACCCAGTACTTC,TRBD2,TRBV12-3/TRBV12-4,TRBJ2-5,many
CASSIVPGMNTGELFF,TGTGCCAGTAGTATAGTTCCAGGAATGAACACCGGGGAGCTGTTTTTT,.,TRBV19,TRBJ2-2,few
CASSIGGPGWFTDTQYF,TGTGCCAGTAGTATAGGGGGACCGGGATGGTTCACAGATACGCAGTATTTT,.,TRBV19,TRBJ2-3,few
CASSLKSLATQYF,TGCGCCAGCAGCTTGAAAAGTCTGGCGACCCAGTACTTC,.,TRBV5-1,TRBJ2-5,.
CASSSTGGSQPQHF,TGTGCCAGCAGCTCGACAGGGGGCTCTCAGCCCCAGCATTTT,TRBD1,TRBV5-6,TRBJ1-5,.
CASSRGQGRRETQYF,TGTGCCAGCAGTCGGGGACAGGGGCGGAGAGAGACCCAGTACTTC,TRBD1,TRBV28,TRBJ2-5,many
CSVKGQLNTGELFF,TGCAGCGTTAAAGGACAGCTGAACACCGGGGAGCTGTTTTTT,.,TRBV29-1,TRBJ2-2,few